This passage covers 6 T cell receptor beta chains from one sample sequenced in a study of blood T cell repertoires in COVID-19. Only in-frame clones appear in the TCRdb table, and some are missing; sequencing was by immunoSEQ multiplex PCR. This sample has tens of thousands of clones; more than 75% occur once, and the top ten carry 20% to 30%. Sequencing was carried out using peripheral blood. The receptors stem from a human donor in a cohort sampled during active COVID-19.

The chain is built from TRBV5-1 and TRBJ1-2; D is perhaps TRBD1 (6 bases). V gave up 3 bases and J gave up 0 bases, with 9 bases separating them. Germline values: CDR1 SGHRS, CDR2 YFSETQ. This CDR3 spans 14 amino acids. The CDR3 reads CASSSDRTNYGYTF. The DNA for the CDR3 is TGCGCCAGCAGCTCGGACAGAACTAACTATGGCTACACCTTC.

This clone was observed a handful of times. The chain has TRBV12-5 and TRBJ2-3; 7 bases match TRBD1. V shed 5 bases and J 7 bases; nucleotides not matched to a gene: 3. The V gene's germline CDR1 is LGHNT and CDR2 FRNRAP. There are 12 residues in the CDR3. In DNA, the CDR3 is TGTGCTAGTGGTCCAGGGGGATATACGCAGTATTTT. Its translation: CASGPGGYTQYF. Variable domain in full (rest from reference TRBV12-5 and TRBJ2-3): DARVTQTPRHKVTEMGQEVTMRCQPILGHNTVFWYRQTMMQGLELLAYFRNRAPLDDSGMPKDRFSAEMPDATLATLKIQPSEPRDSAVYFCASGPGGYTQYFGPGTRLTVL.

CDR3 in DNA: TGTGCCAGCAGCTTGGACACGTCCTACGAGCAGTACTTC. It specifies CASSLDTSYEQYF. The genes are TRBV5-4 and TRBJ2-7; D is unresolved. This CDR3 region has 13 residues. The germline V and J ends were trimmed by 0 bases and 1 base, with 5 bases remaining between them. From germline, CDR1 is SGHNT and CDR2 YYREEE (reference sequence).

V and J are TRBV9 and TRBJ2-3; possible D gene TRBD1, 6 bases. There are 16 residues in the CDR3. Germline CDR1 is SGDLS and CDR2 is YYNGEE. Trimming stripped 0 bases from V and 1 base from J, with 12 bases between. DNA for the CDR3: TGTGCCAGCAGCGTAGGCCCCAGGGGACGCACAGATACGCAGTATTTT. Translated, it gives CASSVGPRGRTDTQYF. Full variable domain (remainder filled in from reference TRBV9 and TRBJ2-3): DSGVTQTPKHLITATGQRVTLRCSPRSGDLSVYWYQQSLDQGLQFLIQYYNGEERAKGNILERFSAQQFPDLHSELNLSSLELGDSALYFCASSVGPRGRTDTQYFGPGTRLTVL.

The chain carries TRBV28 and TRBJ1-5; 9 bases map to TRBD1. CDR1 is MDHEN and CDR2 is SYDVKM in the germline V gene. The trim removed 3 bases at V and 2 bases at J, leaving 5 bases unmatched. The CDR3 has 16 amino acids. The CDR3 DNA reads TGTGCCAGCAGTTTCGGGGGACAGGGTCGCAATCAGCCCCAGCATTTT. Translated: CASSFGGQGRNQPQHF.

The rearrangement uses TRBV5-6 and TRBJ2-7; TRBD1 might be the D (6 bases). The CDR3 contains 11 residues. The germline V gene has CDR1 SGHDT and CDR2 YYEEEE. V lost 5 bases to trimming and J lost 4 bases, with 7 bases between them. The CDR3 region has the DNA TGTGCCAGCAGTCAGGGGTACGAGCAGTACTTC. This encodes CASSQGYEQYF.